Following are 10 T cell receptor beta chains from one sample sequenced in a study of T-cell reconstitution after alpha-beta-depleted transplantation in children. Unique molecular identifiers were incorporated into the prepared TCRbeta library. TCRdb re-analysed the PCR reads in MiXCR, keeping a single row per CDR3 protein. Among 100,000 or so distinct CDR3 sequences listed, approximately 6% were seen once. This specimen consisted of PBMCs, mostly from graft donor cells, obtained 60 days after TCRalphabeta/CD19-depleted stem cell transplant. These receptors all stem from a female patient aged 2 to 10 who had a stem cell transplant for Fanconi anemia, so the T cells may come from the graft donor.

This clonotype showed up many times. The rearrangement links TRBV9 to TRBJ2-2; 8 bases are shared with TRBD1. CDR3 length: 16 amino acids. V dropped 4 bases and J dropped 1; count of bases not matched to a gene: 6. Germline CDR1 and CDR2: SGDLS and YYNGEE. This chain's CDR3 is CASSTGTGENTGELFF. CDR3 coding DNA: TGTGCCAGCAGCACCGGGACAGGAGAGAACACCGGGGAGCTGTTTTTT. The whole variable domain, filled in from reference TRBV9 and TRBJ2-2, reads DSGVTQTPKHLITATGQRVTLRCSPRSGDLSVYWYQQSLDQGLQFLIQYYNGEERAKGNILERFSAQQFPDLHSELNLSSLELGDSALYFCASSTGTGENTGELFFGEGSRLTVL.

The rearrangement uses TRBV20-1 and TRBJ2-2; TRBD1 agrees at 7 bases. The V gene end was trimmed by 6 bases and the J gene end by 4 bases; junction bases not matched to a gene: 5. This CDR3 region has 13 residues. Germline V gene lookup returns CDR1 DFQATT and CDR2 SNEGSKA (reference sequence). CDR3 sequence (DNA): TGCAGTGCACAGGGGAGTGGCACCGGGGAGCTGTTTTTT. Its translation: CSAQGSGTGELFF.

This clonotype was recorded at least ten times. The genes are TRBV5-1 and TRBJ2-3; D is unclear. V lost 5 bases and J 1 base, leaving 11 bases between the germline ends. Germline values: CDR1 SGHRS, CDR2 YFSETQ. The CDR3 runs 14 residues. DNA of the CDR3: TGCGCCAGCAGTGGTCTTCTTGGCACAGATACGCAGTATTTT. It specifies CASSGLLGTDTQYF.

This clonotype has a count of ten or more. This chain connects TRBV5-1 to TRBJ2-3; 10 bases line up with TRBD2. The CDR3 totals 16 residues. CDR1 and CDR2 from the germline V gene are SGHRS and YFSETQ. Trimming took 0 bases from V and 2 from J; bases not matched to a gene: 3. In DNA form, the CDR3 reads TGCGCCAGCAGCTTGGTAACTAGCGGGGACACAGATACGCAGTATTTT. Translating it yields CASSLVTSGDTDTQYF. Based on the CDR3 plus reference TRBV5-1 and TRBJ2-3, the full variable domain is KAGVTQTPRYLIKTRGQQVTLSCSPISGHRSVSWYQQTPGQGLQFLFEYFSETQRNKGNFPGRFSGRQFSNSRSEMNVSTLELGDSALYLCASSLVTSGDTDTQYFGPGTRLTVL.

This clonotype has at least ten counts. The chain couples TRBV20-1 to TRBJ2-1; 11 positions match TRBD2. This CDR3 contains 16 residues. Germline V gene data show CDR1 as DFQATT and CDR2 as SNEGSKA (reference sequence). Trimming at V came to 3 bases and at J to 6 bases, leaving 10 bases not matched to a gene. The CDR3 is CSASAASGRWRNEQFF. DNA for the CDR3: TGCAGTGCTAGCGCGGCTAGCGGGAGGTGGCGCAATGAGCAGTTCTTC.

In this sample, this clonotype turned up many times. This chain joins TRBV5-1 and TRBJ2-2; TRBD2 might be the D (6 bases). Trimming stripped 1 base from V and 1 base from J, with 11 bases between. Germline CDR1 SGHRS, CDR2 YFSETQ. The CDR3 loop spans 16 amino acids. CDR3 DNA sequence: TGCGCCAGCAGCTTGTTATTAGCGGAGAACACCGGGGAGCTGTTTTTT. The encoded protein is CASSLLLAENTGELFF. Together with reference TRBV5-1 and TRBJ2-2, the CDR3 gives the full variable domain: KAGVTQTPRYLIKTRGQQVTLSCSPISGHRSVSWYQQTPGQGLQFLFEYFSETQRNKGNFPGRFSGRQFSNSRSEMNVSTLELGDSALYLCASSLLLAENTGELFFGEGSRLTVL.

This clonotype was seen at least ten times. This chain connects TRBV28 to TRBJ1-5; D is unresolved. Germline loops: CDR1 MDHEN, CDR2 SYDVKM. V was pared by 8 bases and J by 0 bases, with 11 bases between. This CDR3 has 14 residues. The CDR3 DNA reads TGTGCCAGCGCGAGGCGGACTAGCAATCAGCCCCAGCATTTT. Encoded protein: CASARRTSNQPQHF.

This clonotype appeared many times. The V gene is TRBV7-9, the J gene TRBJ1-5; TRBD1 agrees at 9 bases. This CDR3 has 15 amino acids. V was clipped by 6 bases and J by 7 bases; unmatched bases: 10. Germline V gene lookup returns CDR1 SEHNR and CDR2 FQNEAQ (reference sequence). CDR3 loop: CASSPTGTGLQPQHF. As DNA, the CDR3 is TGTGCCAGCAGTCCAACCGGGACAGGGCTGCAGCCCCAGCATTTT.

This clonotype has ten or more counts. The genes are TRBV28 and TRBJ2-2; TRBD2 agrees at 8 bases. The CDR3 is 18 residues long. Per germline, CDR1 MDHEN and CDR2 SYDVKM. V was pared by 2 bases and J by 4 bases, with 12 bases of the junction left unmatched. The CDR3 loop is CASSLRRDSGGATGELFF. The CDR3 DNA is TGTGCCAGCAGTTTAAGGAGGGACTCGGGGGGGGCCACCGGGGAGCTGTTTTTT.

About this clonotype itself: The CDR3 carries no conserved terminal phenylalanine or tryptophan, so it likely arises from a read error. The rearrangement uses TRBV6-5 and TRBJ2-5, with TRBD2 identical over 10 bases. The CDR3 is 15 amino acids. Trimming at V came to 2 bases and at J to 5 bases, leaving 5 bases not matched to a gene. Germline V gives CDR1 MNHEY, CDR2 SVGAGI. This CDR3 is CASSYAAGGVETQYY. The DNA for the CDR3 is TGTGCCAGCAGTTACGCAGCGGGAGGGGTGGAGACCCAGTACTAC.